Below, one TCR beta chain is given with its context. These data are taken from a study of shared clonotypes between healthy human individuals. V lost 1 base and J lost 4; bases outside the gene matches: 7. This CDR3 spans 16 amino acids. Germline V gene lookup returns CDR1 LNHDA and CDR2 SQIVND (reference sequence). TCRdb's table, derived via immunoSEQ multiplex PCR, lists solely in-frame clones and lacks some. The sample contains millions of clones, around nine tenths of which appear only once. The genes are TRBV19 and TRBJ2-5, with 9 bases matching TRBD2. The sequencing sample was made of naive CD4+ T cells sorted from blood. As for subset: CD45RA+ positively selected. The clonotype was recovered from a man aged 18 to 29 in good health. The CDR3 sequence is CASSIVALAGTETQYF. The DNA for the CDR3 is TGTGCCAGTAGTATAGTAGCCCTAGCGGGGACAGAGACCCAGTACTTC.